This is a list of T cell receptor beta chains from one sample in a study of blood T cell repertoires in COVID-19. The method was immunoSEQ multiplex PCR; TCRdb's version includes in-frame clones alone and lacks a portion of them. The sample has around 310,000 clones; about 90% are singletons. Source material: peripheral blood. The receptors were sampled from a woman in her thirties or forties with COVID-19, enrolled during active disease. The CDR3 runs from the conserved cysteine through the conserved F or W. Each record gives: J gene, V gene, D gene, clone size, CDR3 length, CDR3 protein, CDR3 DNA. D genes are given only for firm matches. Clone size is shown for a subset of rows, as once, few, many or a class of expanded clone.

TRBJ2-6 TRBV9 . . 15 CASSVAGTGANVLTF TGTGCCAGCAGCGTAGCAGGGACTGGGGCCAACGTCCTGACTTTC
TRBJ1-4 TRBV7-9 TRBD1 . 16 CASSLPRQGFNEKLFF TGTGCCAGCAGCTTACCGCGACAGGGGTTTAATGAAAAACTGTTTTTT
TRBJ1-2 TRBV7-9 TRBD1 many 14 CASSGGQGDYGYTF TGTGCCAGCAGCGGGGGACAGGGCGACTATGGCTACACCTTC
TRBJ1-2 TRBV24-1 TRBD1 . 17 CATSEGGQGEENYGYTF TGTGCCACCAGTGAGGGAGGACAGGGAGAAGAGAACTATGGCTACACCTTC
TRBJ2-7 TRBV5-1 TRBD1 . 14 CASSKRDRETEQYF TGCGCCAGCAGCAAAAGGGACAGGGAAACGGAGCAGTACTTC
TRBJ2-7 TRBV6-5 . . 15 CASSRRDWLSYEQYF TGTGCCAGCAGCCGTAGGGACTGGCTCTCCTACGAGCAGTACTTC
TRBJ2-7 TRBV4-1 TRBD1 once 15 CASSLLRGHLYEQYF TGCGCCAGCAGCCTTCTCAGGGGGCACCTTTACGAGCAGTACTTC
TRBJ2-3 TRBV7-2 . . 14 CASSPRVLADTQYF TGTGCCAGCAGCCCCCGGGTCTTGGCGGATACGCAGTATTTT
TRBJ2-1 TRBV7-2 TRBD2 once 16 CASSLGSGGTPREQFF TGTGCCAGCAGCTTAGGTTCGGGAGGTACCCCACGGGAGCAGTTCTTC
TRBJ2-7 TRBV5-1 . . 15 CASSLEAGIGREQYF TGCGCCAGCAGCTTGGAAGCAGGGATTGGTCGCGAGCAGTACTTC
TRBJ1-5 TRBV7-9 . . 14 CASSLGGLNQPQHF TGTGCCAGCAGCTTAGGGGGACTCAATCAGCCCCAGCATTTT
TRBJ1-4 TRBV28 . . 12 CASSPPLEKLFF TGTGCCAGCAGTCCTCCCCTGGAAAAACTGTTTTTT
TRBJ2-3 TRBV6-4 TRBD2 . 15 CASSDPSGSPDTQYF TGTGCCAGCAGTGACCCTAGCGGGAGTCCAGATACGCAGTATTTT
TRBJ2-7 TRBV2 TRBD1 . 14 CASIQDRATYEQYF TGTGCCAGCATCCAGGACAGGGCAACCTACGAGCAGTACTTC
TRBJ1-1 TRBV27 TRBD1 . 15 CASSYDRGRGTEAFF TGTGCCAGCAGTTACGACAGGGGGCGCGGCACTGAAGCTTTCTTT